Following are 26 T cell receptor beta chains from one sample sequenced in a study of T cells in Graves' hyperthyroidism and ophthalmopathy. The CDR3 regions of TCR beta were amplified from RNA transcripts. Carried out on the TCR CDR3, a first-round RT-PCR used the HTBI primer set. Each CDR3 protein gets one entry after TCRdb re-called the multiplex PCR reads with MiXCR. The sample yields about 710,000 distinct CDR3 sequences, about 15% seen once. The sample was blood. These receptors came from a man aged 18 to 29 with Graves' hyperthyroidism.

V usage is TRBV19 and J usage is TRBJ1-6; D ambiguous. The V end was cut by 7 bases, the J end by 7 bases, with 11 bases between. CDR3 length: 13 residues. CDR1 is LNHDA, CDR2 SQIVND, per germline (reference sequence). CDR3 nucleotides: TGTGCCAGTACCCCCGGATGGAATTCACCCCTCCACTTT. Translation gives CASTPGWNSPLHF. The whole variable domain, filled in from reference TRBV19 and TRBJ1-6, reads DGGITQSPKYLFRKEGQNVTLSCEQNLNHDAMYWYRQDPGQGLRLIYYSQIVNDFQKGDIAEGYSVSREKKESFPLTVTSAQKNPTAFYLCASTPGWNSPLHFGNGTRLTVT.

This clonotype was seen a handful of times. The gene calls are TRBV20-1 and TRBJ2-7; 11 bases align to TRBD1. CDR1 DFQATT and CDR2 SNEGSKA come from the germline V gene (reference sequence). The CDR3 consists of 13 residues. Unmatched junction bases numbered 5, after V lost 6 bases and J lost 4 bases. The CDR3 protein is CSAGTGGKYEQYF. For the CDR3, the DNA is TGCAGTGCCGGGACAGGGGGGAAGTACGAGCAGTACTTC.

Concerning this clonotype: Compared with germline, one end of the junction differs, possibly owing to a read error. The chain uses TRBV7-2 and TRBJ1-2; perhaps TRBD1 as D (6 bases). The CDR3 has 15 amino acids. Germline V gives CDR1 SGHTA, CDR2 FQGNSA. The CDR3 bases are TGTGCCGGCAGCTTAAAGGGGGGGCTCAACTATGGCTACACCTTC. This translates into CAGSLKGGLNYGYTF.

This clonotype came up a few times. CDR3 protein: CSARAGTINEQYF. The DNA of the CDR3 is TGCAGTGCTAGAGCTGGGACTATAAACGAGCAGTACTTC. This chain connects TRBV20-1 to TRBJ2-7; TRBD2 matches 7 bases. The CDR3 sequence is 13 residues long. The germline V gene encodes CDR1 DFQATT and CDR2 SNEGSKA (reference sequence). V lost 1 base, J lost 5 bases, and 5 bases stayed unmatched.

The V and J genes are TRBV19 and TRBJ1-1; D remains unclear. The CDR3 runs 15 residues. CDR1 and CDR2 (germline): LNHDA, SQIVND (reference sequence). V was pared by 3 bases and J by 0 bases, with 11 bases between. CDR3 in DNA: TGTGCCAGTAGTATCAGCCTAATCATGAACACTGAAGCTTTCTTT. This codes for CASSISLIMNTEAFF. The full variable domain, rest sourced from reference TRBV19 and TRBJ1-1, is DGGITQSPKYLFRKEGQNVTLSCEQNLNHDAMYWYRQDPGQGLRLIYYSQIVNDFQKGDIAEGYSVSREKKESFPLTVTSAQKNPTAFYLCASSISLIMNTEAFFGQGTRLTVV.

In this sample, this clonotype turned up many times. The chain is built from TRBV12-3 or TRBV12-4 and TRBJ2-3; 7 nucleotides line up with TRBD2. V shed 3 bases and J 0 bases; nucleotides not matched to a gene: 3. There are 15 residues in the CDR3. For the CDR3, the DNA is TGTGCCAGCAGTTTGTTTAGCGGGAGCACAGATACGCAGTATTTT. It codes for CASSLFSGSTDTQYF.

The chain employs TRBV28 and TRBJ1-4, with TRBD1 matching over 8 bases. Losses at the gene ends were 6 bases for V and 7 bases for J; bases not matched to a gene: 7. Germline assignment: CDR1 MDHEN and CDR2 SYDVKM. This CDR3 spans 14 amino acids. The CDR3 loop reads CASRRTGSGEKLFF. CDR3 bases: TGTGCCAGCAGACGGACAGGGAGCGGTGAAAAACTGTTTTTT.

This chain uses TRBV19 with TRBJ1-1; D may be TRBD1 (5 bases). Germline loops: CDR1 LNHDA, CDR2 SQIVND (reference sequence). The V end was cut by 3 bases, the J end by 0 bases, with 8 bases between. The CDR3 covers 14 residues. The CDR3 reads CASSIDRVNTEAFF. CDR3 bases: TGTGCCAGTAGTATCGACAGAGTGAACACTGAAGCTTTCTTT.

This clonotype was seen a few times. This sequence joins TRBV7-9 and TRBJ1-6; D is perhaps TRBD1 (5 bases). Trimming stripped 2 bases from V and 5 bases from J, with 10 bases between. CDR3 size: 15 residues. CDR1 and CDR2 from the germline V gene are SEHNR and FQNEAQ (reference sequence). The CDR3 sequence: CASSLLGTDNSPLHF. The CDR3 DNA is TGTGCCAGCAGCTTACTCGGGACTGATAATTCACCCCTCCACTTT.

Ten or more counts support this clonotype. The CDR3 coding sequence is TGTGCCAGCAGTGCCCGGACAGAGAGCTCCTACGAGCAGTACTTC. It translates to CASSARTESSYEQYF. V gene TRBV6-1 combines with J gene TRBJ2-7, with D tentatively TRBD1 (6 bases). The CDR3 runs 15 residues. V was pared by 4 bases and J by 0 bases, with 13 bases between. CDR1 is MNHNS and CDR2 is SASEGT in the germline V gene.

J is TRBJ2-1 and V is TRBV20-1; 11 nucleotides agree with TRBD2. The CDR3 is 14 residues long. From germline, CDR1 is DFQATT and CDR2 SNEGSKA (reference sequence). J was trimmed by 12 bases and V by 3 bases; bases with no gene match: 10. The chain's CDR3 is CSARRGTSGGRQFF. The CDR3 DNA is TGCAGTGCTAGGCGGGGGACTAGCGGTGGCCGGCAGTTCTTC.

This clonotype has at least ten counts. The chain employs TRBV2 and TRBJ2-1; D is possibly TRBD1 (6 bases). CDR3 length: 12 residues. Per germline, CDR1 SNHLY and CDR2 FYNNEI. V lost 6 bases and J 10 bases, leaving 13 bases between the germline ends. As DNA, the CDR3 is TGTGCCAGCAGCTTACAGGGATGGGAGCAGTTCTTC. Its translation is CASSLQGWEQFF.

This clonotype was counted ten times or more. The chain employs TRBV11-2 and TRBJ2-7; 7 bases match TRBD2. Germline CDR1 SGHAT, CDR2 FQNNGV. Trimming removed 6 bases from V and 3 bases from J; junction bases left unmatched: 8. There are 14 residues in the CDR3. CDR3 bases: TGTGCCAGCAGAACCTTCGGGGAGGGCTACGAGCAGTACTTC. Its protein is CASRTFGEGYEQYF.

There are many counts of this clonotype. CDR3 nucleotides: TGCAGTGCCCAAGGACTGGGGATTTACGAGCAGTACTTC. Translated, it gives CSAQGLGIYEQYF. The J gene is TRBJ2-7, the V gene TRBV20-1; the D gene is possibly TRBD2 (5 bases). In germline, CDR1 is DFQATT, CDR2 SNEGSKA (reference sequence). CDR3 length: 13 residues. V gave up 6 bases and J gave up 4 bases, with 16 bases separating them.

The chain joins TRBV7-3 to TRBJ1-3, with a weak D call TRBD1 (5 bases). Germline V CDR1 and CDR2: SGHTA, FQGTGA. V dropped 5 bases and J dropped 6 bases, with 20 bases sitting between them. This CDR3 is built from 16 residues. CDR3 amino acids: CASSHRNGRVTNTIYF. The CDR3 DNA reads as TGTGCCAGCAGCCATCGAAACGGCAGGGTAACAAACACCATATATTTT. The full variable domain, completed using reference TRBV7-3 and TRBJ1-3, is GAGVSQTPSNKVTEKGKYVELRCDPISGHTALYWYRQSLGQGPEFLIYFQGTGAADDSGLPNDRFFAVRPEGSVSTLKIQRTERGDSAVYLCASSHRNGRVTNTIYFGEGSWLTVV.

This clonotype was observed at least ten times. J is TRBJ2-3 and V is TRBV20-1; D might be TRBD2 (5 bases). Looked up from germline, CDR1 is DFQATT and CDR2 is SNEGSKA (reference sequence). V was clipped by 3 bases and J by 4 bases, with 17 bases between them. The CDR3 runs to 15 residues. The CDR3 is CSASAADLLSDTQYF. The CDR3 DNA reads as TGCAGTGCTAGCGCAGCGGACCTTCTCTCAGATACGCAGTATTTT.

This clonotype was observed at least ten times. The chain has TRBV20-1 and TRBJ2-1, with D possibly TRBD2 on 5 matching bases. In germline, CDR1 is DFQATT, CDR2 SNEGSKA (reference sequence). The CDR3 runs to 14 residues. Trimming cost V 3 bases and J 0 bases, with 9 bases left between them. DNA of the CDR3: TGCAGTGCTAGCGTAGGACTCTCCTACAATGAGCAGTTCTTC. It translates to CSASVGLSYNEQFF.

The chain combines TRBV20-1 with TRBJ2-7; tentatively, D is TRBD2 (6 bases). Trimming took 0 bases from V and 7 from J, leaving 13 bases between them. The CDR3 length is 13 residues. Per germline, CDR1 DFQATT and CDR2 SNEGSKA (reference sequence). The chain's CDR3 is CSAREGSAGEQYF. CDR3 in DNA: TGCAGTGCTAGAGAGGGGTCCGCGGGGGAGCAGTACTTC.

The chain combines TRBV6-1 with TRBJ2-7; D ambiguous. There are 16 residues in the CDR3. Germline V CDR1 and CDR2: MNHNS, SASEGT. V lost 5 bases to trimming and J lost 2 bases, with 19 bases between them. CDR3 bases: TGTGCCAGCAGTCCCCGTGTTACTAAGGCAACCTACGAGCAGTACTTC. Its translation is CASSPRVTKATYEQYF.

This clonotype appeared many times. For the CDR3, the DNA is TGTGCCTGCGCTGCCACCTCGCACTCTGGGGCCAACGTCCTGACTTTC. It yields the protein CACAATSHSGANVLTF. This chain joins TRBV30 and TRBJ2-6; D is undetermined. The germline V gene has CDR1 GTSNPN and CDR2 SVGIG (reference sequence). The CDR3 totals 16 residues. Trimming cost V 6 bases and J 0 bases, with 15 bases left between them.

This clonotype was observed a few times. The chain joins TRBV7-9 to TRBJ2-3; 9 bases map to TRBD2. Germline V gene lookup returns CDR1 SEHNR and CDR2 FQNEAQ (reference sequence). This CDR3 is 16 amino acids long. The J segment lost 3 bases and the V segment lost 5 bases, leaving 9 bases of the junction unmatched. The CDR3 spells CASSPLAGVVTDTQYF. As DNA, the CDR3 is TGTGCCAGCAGCCCATTAGCGGGAGTGGTGACAGATACGCAGTATTTT. Variable domain in full (rest from reference TRBV7-9 and TRBJ2-3): DTGVSQNPRHKITKRGQNVTFRCDPISEHNRLYWYRQTLGQGPEFLTYFQNEAQLEKSRLLSDRFSAERPKGSFSTLEIQRTEQGDSAMYLCASSPLAGVVTDTQYFGPGTRLTVL.

This clonotype appeared many times. This rearrangement joins TRBV3-1 to TRBJ1-4; D not certain. Germline V gene sequence: CDR1 LGHDT, CDR2 YNNKEL (reference sequence). V was trimmed by 4 bases and J by 4 bases, leaving 10 bases between them. The CDR3 consists of 14 residues. The CDR3 protein is CASSRGSINEKLFF. CDR3 bases: TGTGCCAGCAGCCGGGGATCGATTAATGAAAAACTGTTTTTT.

The table lists this clonotype with many counts. The rearrangement uses TRBV7-9 and TRBJ2-3, with 9 bases aligning to TRBD2. This CDR3 comprises 16 residues. The V and J ends lost 5 bases and 1 base, in that order; junction bases with no gene match: 7. CDR1 and CDR2 (germline): SEHNR, FQNEAQ (reference sequence). CDR3 sequence reads: CASSPWTSARTDTQYF. In DNA, the CDR3 is TGTGCCAGCAGCCCCTGGACTAGCGCACGCACAGATACGCAGTATTTT.

This clonotype was counted only a few times. The chain has TRBV5-5 and TRBJ2-1; D might be TRBD1 or TRBD2, each matching 5 bases. The CDR3 spans 16 residues. Trimming cost V 6 bases and J 2 bases, with 18 bases left between them. The germline CDR1 and CDR2 sequences are SGHKS and YYEKEE (reference sequence). The CDR3 loop is CASTQVPGTTYNEQFF. CDR3 in DNA: TGTGCCAGCACCCAAGTACCCGGGACCACCTACAATGAGCAGTTCTTC.

This clonotype was seen many times. This chain joins TRBV2 and TRBJ1-5, with a weak D call TRBD1 (5 bases). In germline, CDR1 is SNHLY, CDR2 FYNNEI. The CDR3 spans 15 residues. Trimming left V 2 bases short and J 1 base short, with 9 bases between. The CDR3 DNA reads as TGTGCCAGCAGTGAAAGGGCAGGGAGCAATCAGCCCCAGCATTTT. It codes for CASSERAGSNQPQHF.

Ten or more counts support this clonotype. V usage is TRBV7-9 and J usage is TRBJ1-1; D is undetermined. CDR3 size: 13 residues. The V end lost 1 base, the J end lost 3 bases, and 6 bases lay between the germline ends. The germline gives CDR1 SEHNR, CDR2 FQNEAQ (reference sequence). The CDR3 here is CASSLEPYTEAFF. For the CDR3, the DNA is TGTGCCAGCAGCTTAGAGCCCTACACTGAAGCTTTCTTT.